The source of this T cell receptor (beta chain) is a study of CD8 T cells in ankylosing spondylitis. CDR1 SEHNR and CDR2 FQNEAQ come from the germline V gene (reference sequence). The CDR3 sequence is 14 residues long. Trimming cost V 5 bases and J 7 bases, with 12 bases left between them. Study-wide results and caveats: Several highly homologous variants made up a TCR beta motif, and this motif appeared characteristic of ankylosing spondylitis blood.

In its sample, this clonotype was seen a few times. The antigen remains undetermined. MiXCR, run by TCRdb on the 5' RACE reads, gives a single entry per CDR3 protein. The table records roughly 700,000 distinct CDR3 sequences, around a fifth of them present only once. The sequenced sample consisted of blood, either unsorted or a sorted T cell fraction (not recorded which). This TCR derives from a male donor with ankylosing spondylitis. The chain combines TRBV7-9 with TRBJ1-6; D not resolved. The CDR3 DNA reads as TGTGCCAGCAGCCCGGCCAGAGGAAATTCACCCCTCCACTTT. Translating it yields CASSPARGNSPLHF.